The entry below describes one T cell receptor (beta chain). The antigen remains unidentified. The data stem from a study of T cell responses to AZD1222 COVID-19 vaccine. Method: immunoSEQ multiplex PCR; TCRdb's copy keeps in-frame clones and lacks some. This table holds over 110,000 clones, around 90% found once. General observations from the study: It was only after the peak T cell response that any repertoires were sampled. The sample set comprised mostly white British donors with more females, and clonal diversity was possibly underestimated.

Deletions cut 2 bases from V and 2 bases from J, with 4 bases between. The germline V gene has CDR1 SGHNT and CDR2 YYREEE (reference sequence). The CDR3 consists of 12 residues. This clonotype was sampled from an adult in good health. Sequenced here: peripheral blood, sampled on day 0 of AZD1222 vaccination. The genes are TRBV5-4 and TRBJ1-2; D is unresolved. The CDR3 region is CASSFSNYGYTF. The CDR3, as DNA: TGTGCCAGCAGCTTTAGCAACTATGGCTACACCTTC.